The present T cell receptor beta chain was sequenced within a study of cytomegalovirus exposure and HLA in healthy donors. Study findings and constraints: Sequence variants that were highly shared formed a cluster that was likely a sequencing artifact. Follow-up analysis later connected one missense variant in DCLRE1C with trimming of TCR beta V- and J-genes. The authors assumed roughly uniform sequencing depth across donors for presence/absence analyses.

This CDR3 region has 15 residues. CDR1 and CDR2 from the germline V gene are GTSNPN and SVGIG (reference sequence). Deletions cut 2 bases from V and 9 bases from J, with 17 bases between. A word on this clone: The antigen remains undetermined.

The PCR was carried out with 60 Vbeta primers and 13 Jbeta primers. Repertoires were generated with immunoSEQ multiplex PCR, while TCRdb's copy carries only in-frame clones and drops some. The sample consists of 150,000 or so clones, about 85% of them appearing once. This TCR was recovered from a woman in her forties or fifties in good health and CMV-seropositive. The V and J genes are TRBV30 and TRBJ1-6, with unresolved D. Sequencing was carried out using PBMCs. The CDR3 nucleotides read TGTGCCTGGAGTTGGCACGGAGGGCAAGGTTCACCCCTCCACTTT. This gives the protein CAWSWHGGQGSPLHF.